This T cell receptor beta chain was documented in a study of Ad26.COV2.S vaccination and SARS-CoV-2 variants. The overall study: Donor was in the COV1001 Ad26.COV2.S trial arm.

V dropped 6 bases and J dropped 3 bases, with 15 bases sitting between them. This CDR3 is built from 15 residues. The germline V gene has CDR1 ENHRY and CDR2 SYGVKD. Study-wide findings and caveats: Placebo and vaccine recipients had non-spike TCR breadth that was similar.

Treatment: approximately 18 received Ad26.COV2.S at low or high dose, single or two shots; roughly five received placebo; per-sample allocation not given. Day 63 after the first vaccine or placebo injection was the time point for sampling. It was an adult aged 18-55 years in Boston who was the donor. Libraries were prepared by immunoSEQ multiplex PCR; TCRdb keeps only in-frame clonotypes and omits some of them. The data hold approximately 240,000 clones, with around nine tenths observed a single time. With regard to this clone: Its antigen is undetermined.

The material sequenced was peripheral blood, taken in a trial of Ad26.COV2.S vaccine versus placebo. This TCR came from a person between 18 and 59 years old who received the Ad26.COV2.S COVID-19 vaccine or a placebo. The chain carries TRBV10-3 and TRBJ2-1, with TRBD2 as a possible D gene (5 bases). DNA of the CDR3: TGTGCCATCAGATTTACTAGGCCAATCTACAATGAGCAGTTCTTC. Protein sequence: CAIRFTRPIYNEQFF.